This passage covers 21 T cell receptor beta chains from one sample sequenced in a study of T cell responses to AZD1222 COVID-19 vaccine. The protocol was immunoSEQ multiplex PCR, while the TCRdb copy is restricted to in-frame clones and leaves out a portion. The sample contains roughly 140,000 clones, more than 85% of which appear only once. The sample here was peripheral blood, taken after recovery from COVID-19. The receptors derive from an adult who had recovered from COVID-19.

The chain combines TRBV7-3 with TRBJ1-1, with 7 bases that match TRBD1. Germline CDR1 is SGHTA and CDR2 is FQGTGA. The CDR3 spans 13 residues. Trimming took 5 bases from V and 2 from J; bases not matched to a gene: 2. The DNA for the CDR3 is TGTGCCAGCAGCCGGGACAGCAACACTGAAGCTTTCTTT. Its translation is CASSRDSNTEAFF.

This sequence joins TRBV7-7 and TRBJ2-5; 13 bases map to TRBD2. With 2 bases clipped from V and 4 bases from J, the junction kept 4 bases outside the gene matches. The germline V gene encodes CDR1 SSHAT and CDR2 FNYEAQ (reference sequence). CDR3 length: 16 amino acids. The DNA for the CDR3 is TGTGCCAGCAGCTTATTGGGACTAGCGGGGCGAGAGACCCAGTACTTC. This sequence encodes CASSLLGLAGRETQYF.

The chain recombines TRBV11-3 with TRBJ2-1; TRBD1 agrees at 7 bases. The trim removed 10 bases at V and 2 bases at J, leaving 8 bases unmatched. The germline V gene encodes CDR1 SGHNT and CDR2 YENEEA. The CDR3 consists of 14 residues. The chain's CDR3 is CATSTTGPYNEQFF. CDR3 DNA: TGTGCCACCTCCACGACAGGGCCCTACAATGAGCAGTTCTTC. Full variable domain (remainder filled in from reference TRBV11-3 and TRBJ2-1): EAGVVQSPRYKIIEKKQPVAFWCNPISGHNTLYWYLQNLGQGPELLIRYENEEAVDDSQLPKDRFSAERLKGVDSTLKIQPAELGDSAVYLCATSTTGPYNEQFFGPGTRLTVL.

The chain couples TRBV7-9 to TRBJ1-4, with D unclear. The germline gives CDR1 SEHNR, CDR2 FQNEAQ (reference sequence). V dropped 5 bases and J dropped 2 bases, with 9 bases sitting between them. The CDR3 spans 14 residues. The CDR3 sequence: CASSHYGTNEKLFF. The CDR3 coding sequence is TGTGCCAGCAGCCACTATGGGACTAATGAAAAACTGTTTTTT. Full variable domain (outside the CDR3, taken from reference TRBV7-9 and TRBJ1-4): DTGVSQNPRHKITKRGQNVTFRCDPISEHNRLYWYRQTLGQGPEFLTYFQNEAQLEKSRLLSDRFSAERPKGSFSTLEIQRTEQGDSAMYLCASSHYGTNEKLFFGSGTQLSVL.

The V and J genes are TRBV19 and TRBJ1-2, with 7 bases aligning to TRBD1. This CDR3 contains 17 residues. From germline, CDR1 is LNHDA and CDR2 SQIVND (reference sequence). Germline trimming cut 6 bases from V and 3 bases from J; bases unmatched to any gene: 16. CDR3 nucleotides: TGTGCCAGTAGCCCGGGGCCTAACAGGGGCGAGCACTATGGCTACACCTTC. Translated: CASSPGPNRGEHYGYTF.

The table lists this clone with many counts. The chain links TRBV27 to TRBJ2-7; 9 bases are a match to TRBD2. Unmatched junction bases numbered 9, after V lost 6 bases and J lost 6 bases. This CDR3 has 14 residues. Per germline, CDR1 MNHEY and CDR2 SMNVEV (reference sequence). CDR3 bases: TGTGCCAGCAGCCCCGGAACAGCGGGAGGCGAGCAGTACTTC. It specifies CASSPGTAGGEQYF.

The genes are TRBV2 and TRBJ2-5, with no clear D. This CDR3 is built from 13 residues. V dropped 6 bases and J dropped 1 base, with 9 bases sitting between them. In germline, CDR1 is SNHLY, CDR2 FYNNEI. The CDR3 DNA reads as TGTGCCAGCAGCGACGAAGCCCAAGAGACCCAGTACTTC. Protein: CASSDEAQETQYF.

CDR3 residues: CASSYGTGGYEQYF. The CDR3 bases are TGTGCCAGCAGCTACGGGACAGGGGGCTACGAGCAGTACTTC. This chain links TRBV5-6 with TRBJ2-7; TRBD1 aligns across 11 bases. The CDR3 loop spans 14 amino acids. The germline CDR1 and CDR2 sequences are SGHDT and YYEEEE. V was pared by 3 bases and J by 3 bases, with 2 bases of the junction left unmatched.

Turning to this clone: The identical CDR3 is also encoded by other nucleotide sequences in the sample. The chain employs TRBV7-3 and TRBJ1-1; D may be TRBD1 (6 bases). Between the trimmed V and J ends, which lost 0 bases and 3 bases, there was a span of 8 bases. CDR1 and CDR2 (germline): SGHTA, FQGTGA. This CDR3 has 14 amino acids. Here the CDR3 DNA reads TGTGCCAGCAGCTTAACTGGGGGCGACACTGAAGCTTTCTTT. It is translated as CASSLTGGDTEAFF.

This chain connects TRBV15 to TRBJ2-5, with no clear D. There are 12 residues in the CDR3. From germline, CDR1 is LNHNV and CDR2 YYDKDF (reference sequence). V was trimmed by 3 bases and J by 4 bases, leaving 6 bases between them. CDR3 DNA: TGTGCCACCAGCAGGCCCGGAGAGACCCAGTACTTC. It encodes CATSRPGETQYF. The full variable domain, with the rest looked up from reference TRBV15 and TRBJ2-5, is DAMVIQNPRYQVTQFGKPVTLSCSQTLNHNVMYWYQQKSSQAPKLLFHYYDKDFNNEADTPDNFQSRRPNTSFCFLDIRSPGLGDTAMYLCATSRPGETQYFGPGTRLLVL.

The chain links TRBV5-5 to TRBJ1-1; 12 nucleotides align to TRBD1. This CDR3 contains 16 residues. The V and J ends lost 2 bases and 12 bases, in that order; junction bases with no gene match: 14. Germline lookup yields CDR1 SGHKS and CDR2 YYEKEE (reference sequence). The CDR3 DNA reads TGTGCCAGCAGCTTCACGGGACAGGGGGCTCGAGTGGACCCTTTCTTT. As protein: CASSFTGQGARVDPFF. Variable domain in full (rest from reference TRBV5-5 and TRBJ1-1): DAGVTQSPTHLIKTRGQQVTLRCSPISGHKSVSWYQQVLGQGPQFIFQYYEKEERGRGNFPDRFSARQFPNYSSELNVNALLLGDSALYLCASSFTGQGARVDPFFGQGTRLTVV.

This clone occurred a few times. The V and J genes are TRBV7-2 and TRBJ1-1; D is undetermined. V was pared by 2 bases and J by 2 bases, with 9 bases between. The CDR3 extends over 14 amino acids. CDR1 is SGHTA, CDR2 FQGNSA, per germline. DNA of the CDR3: TGTGCCAGCAGCTTACATTTGAGTAACACTGAAGCTTTCTTT. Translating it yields CASSLHLSNTEAFF.

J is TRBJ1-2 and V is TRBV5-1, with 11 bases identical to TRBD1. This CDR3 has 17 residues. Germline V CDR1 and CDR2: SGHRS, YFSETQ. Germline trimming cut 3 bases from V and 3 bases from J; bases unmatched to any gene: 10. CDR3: CASSSQRTGGIHYGYTF. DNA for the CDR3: TGCGCCAGCAGCTCGCAGAGGACAGGGGGCATTCACTATGGCTACACCTTC.

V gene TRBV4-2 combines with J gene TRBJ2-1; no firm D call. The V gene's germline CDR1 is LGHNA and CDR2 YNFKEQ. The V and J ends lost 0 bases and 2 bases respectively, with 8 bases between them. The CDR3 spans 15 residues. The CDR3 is CASSQDGPAYNEQFF. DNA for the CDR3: TGTGCCAGCAGCCAAGACGGGCCCGCCTACAATGAGCAGTTCTTC.

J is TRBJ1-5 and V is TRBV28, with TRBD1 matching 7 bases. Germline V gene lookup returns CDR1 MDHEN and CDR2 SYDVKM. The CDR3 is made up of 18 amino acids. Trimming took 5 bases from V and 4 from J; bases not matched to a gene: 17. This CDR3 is CASSTIFRDSWSNQPQHF. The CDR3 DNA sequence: TGTGCCAGCAGTACGATTTTCCGGGACAGCTGGTCGAATCAGCCCCAGCATTTT.

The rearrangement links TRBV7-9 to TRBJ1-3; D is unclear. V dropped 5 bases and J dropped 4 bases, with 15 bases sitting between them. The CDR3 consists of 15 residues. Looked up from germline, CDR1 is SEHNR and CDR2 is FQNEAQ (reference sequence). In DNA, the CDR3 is TGTGCCAGCAGCCCGCGGGGAAATATCGGAAACACCATATATTTT. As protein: CASSPRGNIGNTIYF.

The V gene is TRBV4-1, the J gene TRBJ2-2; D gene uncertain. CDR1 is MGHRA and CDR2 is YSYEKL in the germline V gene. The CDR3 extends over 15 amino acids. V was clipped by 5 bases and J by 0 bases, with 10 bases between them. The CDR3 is CASSLGRTNTGELFF. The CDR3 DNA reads TGCGCCAGCAGCTTAGGCAGGACGAACACCGGGGAGCTGTTTTTT.

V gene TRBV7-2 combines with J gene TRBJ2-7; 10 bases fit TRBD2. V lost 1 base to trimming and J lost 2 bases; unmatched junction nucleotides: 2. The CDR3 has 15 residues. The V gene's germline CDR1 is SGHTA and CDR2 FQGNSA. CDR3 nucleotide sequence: TGTGCCAGCAGCTTAGGGCTAGCGGGGGCCTACGAGCAGTACTTC. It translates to CASSLGLAGAYEQYF. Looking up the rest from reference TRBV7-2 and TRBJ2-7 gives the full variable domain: GAGVSQSPSNKVTEKGKDVELRCDPISGHTALYWYRQSLGQGLEFLIYFQGNSAPDKSGLPSDRFSAERTGGSVSTLTIQRTQQEDSAVYLCASSLGLAGAYEQYFGPGTRLTVT.

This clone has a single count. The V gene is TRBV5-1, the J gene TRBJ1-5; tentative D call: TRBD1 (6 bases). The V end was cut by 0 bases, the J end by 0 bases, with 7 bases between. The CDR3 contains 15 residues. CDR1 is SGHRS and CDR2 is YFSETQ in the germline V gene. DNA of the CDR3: TGCGCCAGCAGCTTGGGGGGGGCTAGCAATCAGCCCCAGCATTTT. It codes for CASSLGGASNQPQHF.

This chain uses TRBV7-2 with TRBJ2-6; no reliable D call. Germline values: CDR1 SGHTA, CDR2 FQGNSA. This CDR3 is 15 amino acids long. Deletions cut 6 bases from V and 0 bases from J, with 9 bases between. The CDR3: CASSRRSSGANVLTF. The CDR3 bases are TGTGCCAGCAGTCGACGTTCCTCTGGGGCCAACGTCCTGACTTTC.

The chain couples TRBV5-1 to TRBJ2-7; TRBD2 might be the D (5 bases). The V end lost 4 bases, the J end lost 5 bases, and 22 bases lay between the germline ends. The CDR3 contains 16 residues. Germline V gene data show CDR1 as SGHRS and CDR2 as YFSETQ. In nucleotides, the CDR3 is TGCGCCAGCAGCCCGGGATTCTGGACGCCAGGAAACGAGCAGTACTTC. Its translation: CASSPGFWTPGNEQYF.